The 23 T cell receptor beta chains in this list originate from one sample, sequenced in a study of Tregs in tolerant kidney transplant recipients. Their target antigens are unknown. The repertoire was sequenced with immunoSEQ multiplex PCR; TCRdb's copy has only in-frame clones and lacks some. The repertoire consists of approximately 2,700 clones, with under 40% occurring once and the leading ten covering 7.4%. Sequenced sample: Tregs from blood cultured with allogeneic cells. The receptors derive from a human donor in good health.

The CDR3 nucleotides are TGTGCCAGCAGCTTAAACTCATACGTTGGCACCGGGGAGCTGTTTTTT. Its translation is CASSLNSYVGTGELFF. The chain carries TRBV7-8 and TRBJ2-2, with D hard to call. This CDR3 spans 16 amino acids. V lost 2 bases and J 4 bases, leaving 14 bases between the germline ends. Germline V gene lookup returns CDR1 SGHVS and CDR2 FQNEAQ.

The V and J genes are TRBV5-4 and TRBJ2-3; D perhaps matches TRBD2 (7 bases). This CDR3 region has 15 residues. Between the trimmed V and J ends, which lost 4 bases and 4 bases, there was a span of 16 bases. Germline V lookup: CDR1 SGHNT, CDR2 YYREEE (reference sequence). CDR3 sequence (DNA): TGTGCCAGCAGCCTCTTCGGGGGGCCGGCAGATACGCAGTATTTT. It is translated as CASSLFGGPADTQYF.

The chain carries TRBV27 and TRBJ2-3; TRBD2 aligns across 10 bases. Trimming at V came to 5 bases and at J to 4 bases, leaving 6 bases not matched to a gene. The germline CDR1 and CDR2 sequences are MNHEY and SMNVEV (reference sequence). This CDR3 spans 15 amino acids. The CDR3 here is CASSPLAGVADTQYF. In DNA form, the CDR3 reads TGTGCCAGCAGTCCCCTAGCGGGAGTTGCAGATACGCAGTATTTT.

The chain carries TRBV20-1 and TRBJ2-5; unclear D gene. The CDR3 length is 11 residues. Germline V gene data show CDR1 as DFQATT and CDR2 as SNEGSKA (reference sequence). Trimming left V 5 bases short and J 11 bases short, with 15 bases between. The CDR3 protein is CSASKETRQYF. CDR3 coding DNA: TGCAGTGCTTCCAAGGAGACGCGACAGTACTTC.

This clone is termed medium-sized. The rearrangement links TRBV30 to TRBJ1-4, with no clear D. Between the trimmed V and J ends, which lost 2 bases and 13 bases, there was a span of 11 bases. The CDR3 contains 11 residues. Germline loops: CDR1 GTSNPN, CDR2 SVGIG (reference sequence). The CDR3 coding sequence is TGTGCCTGGAGTCATGGAAGGGCACTGTTTTTT. Encoded protein: CAWSHGRALFF.

The chain is built from TRBV11-2 and TRBJ1-1; D gene ambiguous. The V gene's germline CDR1 is SGHAT and CDR2 FQNNGV. The CDR3 is 13 residues long. Trimming removed 2 bases from V and 5 bases from J, with 9 bases in between. In nucleotides, the CDR3 is TGTGCCAGCAGCTTACTTATGCGGACTGAAGCTTTCTTT. Translating it yields CASSLLMRTEAFF.

The rearrangement links TRBV7-8 to TRBJ2-6; TRBD2 matches at 10 bases. Trimming at V came to 2 bases and at J to 1 base, leaving 2 bases not matched to a gene. Germline CDR1 and CDR2: SGHVS and FQNEAQ. This CDR3 comprises 17 residues. CDR3 amino acids: CASSLKLAGSGANVLTF. CDR3 nucleotide sequence: TGTGCCAGCAGCTTAAAACTAGCGGGATCTGGGGCCAACGTCCTGACTTTC.

This sequence joins TRBV30 and TRBJ1-5; TRBD1 might be the D (6 bases). The CDR3 spans 15 residues. V gave up 1 base and J gave up 2 bases, with 12 bases separating them. CDR1 and CDR2 from the germline V gene are GTSNPN and SVGIG (reference sequence). This CDR3 is CAWSADSHGNQPQHF. CDR3 bases: TGTGCCTGGAGTGCGGACAGCCACGGCAATCAGCCCCAGCATTTT.

This clone was observed a handful of times. This chain connects TRBV27 to TRBJ2-5; 11 bases agree with TRBD2. This CDR3 has 15 residues. V dropped 4 bases and J dropped 4; count of bases not matched to a gene: 5. Germline assignment: CDR1 MNHEY and CDR2 SMNVEV (reference sequence). In DNA form, the CDR3 reads TGTGCCAGCAGTTATAGCGGGAGGGGGGCAGAGACCCAGTACTTC. The encoded protein is CASSYSGRGAETQYF.

The rearrangement joins TRBV2 to TRBJ1-2; D possibly corresponds to TRBD1 (6 bases). This CDR3 has 15 residues. The germline V and J ends were trimmed by 4 bases and 4 bases, with 16 bases remaining between them. The germline V gene encodes CDR1 SNHLY and CDR2 FYNNEI. The CDR3 DNA follows: TGTGCCAGCAGTGTTCTTACGACAGGTCCCTATGGCTACACCTTC. This codes for CASSVLTTGPYGYTF.

As concerns this clone: At one boundary the junction diverges from the germline segment, which might be a read error. The CDR3 spells CASRMVQGHNGQFF. CDR3 bases: TGCGCCAGCAGAATGGTACAGGGTCACAATGGGCAGTTCTTC. The chain joins TRBV5-1 to TRBJ2-1, with D perhaps TRBD1 (6 bases). Germline-derived CDR1 and CDR2 are SGHRS and YFSETQ. The CDR3 is made up of 14 amino acids.

The chain has TRBV5-1 and TRBJ2-3; no firm D call. The CDR3 is made up of 11 amino acids. V lost 2 bases and J 6 bases, leaving 4 bases between the germline ends. Germline CDR1 and CDR2: SGHRS and YFSETQ. For the CDR3, the DNA is TGCGCCAGCAGCTTCACGGATACGCAGTATTTT. Translating it yields CASSFTDTQYF.

The chain joins TRBV7-9 to TRBJ2-1; 11 positions agree with TRBD2. After removal of 1 base from V and 6 bases from J, the junction contained 5 bases not matched to a gene. This CDR3 comprises 16 residues. Germline V gives CDR1 SEHNR, CDR2 FQNEAQ (reference sequence). The CDR3 reads CASSLVVLAGVNEQFF. As DNA, the CDR3 is TGTGCCAGCAGCTTAGTTGTACTAGCGGGAGTCAATGAGCAGTTCTTC.

The chain couples TRBV6-6 to TRBJ2-7, with D possibly TRBD2 on 7 matching bases. Trimming cost V 0 bases and J 2 bases, with 11 bases left between them. The germline CDR1 and CDR2 sequences are MNHNY and SVGAGI (reference sequence). This CDR3 comprises 15 residues. In nucleotides, the CDR3 is TGTGCCAGCAGTTACTCGAGGGAGGGGGCCTACGAGCAGTACTTC. Translation gives CASSYSREGAYEQYF.

This clone came up a few times. The chain is built from TRBV10-3 and TRBJ2-2; D is unclear. In germline, CDR1 is ENHRY, CDR2 SYGVKD. This CDR3 has 13 residues. Trimming took off 6 bases at V and 0 bases at J, with 5 bases between the two ends. The CDR3 loop reads CAIRGSNTGELFF. CDR3 nucleotide sequence: TGTGCCATCAGGGGATCGAACACCGGGGAGCTGTTTTTT.

By share, this clone counts as medium-sized. CDR3 protein: CATSVAGPADTQYF. Written as DNA, the CDR3 is TGTGCCACCAGCGTCGCAGGCCCCGCAGATACGCAGTATTTT. The chain is built from TRBV15 and TRBJ2-3; D uncertain. Germline CDR1 and CDR2: LNHNV and YYDKDF (reference sequence). This CDR3 has 14 residues. V was clipped by 5 bases and J by 4 bases, with 13 bases between them.

The chain has TRBV5-6 and TRBJ1-6; D remains unclear. The germline V gene has CDR1 SGHDT and CDR2 YYEEEE. The V gene lost 0 bases and the J gene lost 7 bases, with 11 bases spanning the gap. CDR3 size: 15 residues. This chain's CDR3 is CASSLAGWRNSPLHF. The CDR3 DNA follows: TGTGCCAGCAGCTTGGCCGGGTGGAGAAATTCACCCCTCCACTTT.

The V and J genes are TRBV4-1 and TRBJ2-2, with TRBD2 matching over 8 bases. This CDR3 spans 15 amino acids. Per germline, CDR1 MGHRA and CDR2 YSYEKL. Losses at the gene ends were 0 bases for V and 6 bases for J; bases not matched to a gene: 3. The CDR3 loop reads CASSQDRLAPGELFF. The CDR3 DNA reads TGCGCCAGCAGCCAAGATCGACTAGCGCCCGGGGAGCTGTTTTTT.

The chain has TRBV2 and TRBJ2-6; maybe TRBD2 (7 bases). The CDR3 extends over 15 amino acids. Germline loops: CDR1 SNHLY, CDR2 FYNNEI. Trimming took 6 bases from V and 2 from J, leaving 11 bases between them. Here the CDR3 DNA reads TGTGCCAGCAGGAGGGAGGGGGCTGGGGCCAACGTCCTGACTTTC. This sequence encodes CASRREGAGANVLTF.

Remarks on this clone: Compared with germline, one end of the junction differs, possibly owing to a read error. V and J are TRBV5-1 and TRBJ2-7; TRBD1 aligns across 9 bases. Looked up from germline, CDR1 is SGHRS and CDR2 is YFSETQ. The CDR3 is 15 amino acids. This chain's CDR3 is CASSHIGQGSYEQYF. The CDR3 bases are TGTGCCAGCAGTCACATCGGACAGGGGAGCTACGAGCAGTACTTC. Filled out from reference TRBV5-1 and TRBJ2-7, the complete variable domain reads KAGVTQTPRYLIKTRGQQVTLSCSPISGHRSVSWYQQTPGQGLQFLFEYFSETQRNKGNFPGRFSGRQFSNSRSEMNVSTLELGDSALYLCASSHIGQGSYEQYFGPGTRLTVT.

The V call is TRBV2, the J call TRBJ2-5; D remains unclear. Germline V gene sequence: CDR1 SNHLY, CDR2 FYNNEI. V lost 3 bases and J lost 1, with 9 bases in between. The CDR3 spans 14 residues. As DNA, the CDR3 is TGTGCCAGCAGTGAGTCGCGGACCCAAGAGACCCAGTACTTC. Protein: CASSESRTQETQYF.

This clone has only one observation. V is TRBV11-2 and J is TRBJ2-1, with no clear D. Germline V lookup: CDR1 SGHAT, CDR2 FQNNGV. Trimming removed 6 bases from V and 0 bases from J, with 15 bases in between. CDR3 length equals 16 residues. For the CDR3, the DNA is TGTGCCAGCAGATCCCTAGGAACGGGCTCCTACAATGAGCAGTTCTTC. It translates to CASRSLGTGSYNEQFF.

The V gene is TRBV5-1, the J gene TRBJ2-5; no firm D call. CDR1 is SGHRS, CDR2 YFSETQ, per germline. V lost 0 bases and J 5 bases, leaving 5 bases between the germline ends. The CDR3 length is 12 residues. In DNA form, the CDR3 reads TGCGCCAGCAGCTTGGATTTGGAGACCCAGTACTTC. Protein: CASSLDLETQYF.